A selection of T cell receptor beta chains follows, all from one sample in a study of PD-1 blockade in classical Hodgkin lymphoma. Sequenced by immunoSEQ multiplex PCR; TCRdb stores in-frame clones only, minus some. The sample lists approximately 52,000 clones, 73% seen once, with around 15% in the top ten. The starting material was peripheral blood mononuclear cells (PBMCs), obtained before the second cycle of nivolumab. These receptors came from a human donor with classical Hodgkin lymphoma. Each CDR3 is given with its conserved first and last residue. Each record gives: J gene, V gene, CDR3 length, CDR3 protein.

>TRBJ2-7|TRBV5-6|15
CASSHGTGSSYEQYF
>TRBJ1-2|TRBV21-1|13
CASSSTGNYGYTF
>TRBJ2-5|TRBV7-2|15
CASSLGGQGPETQYF
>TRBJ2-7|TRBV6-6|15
CASSALAGSAYEQYF
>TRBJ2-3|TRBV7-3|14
CASSQGTSGSRQYF
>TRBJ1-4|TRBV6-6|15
CASSYRGAINEKLFF
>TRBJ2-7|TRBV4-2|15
CASSQDWTGVYEQYF
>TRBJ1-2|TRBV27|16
CASSLPPSGEDYGYTF
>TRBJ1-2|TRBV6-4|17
CASSPGTFPGTHGGYTF
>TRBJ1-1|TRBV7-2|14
CASSLAGLVTEAFF
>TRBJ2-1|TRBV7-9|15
CASSLVAADYNEQFF
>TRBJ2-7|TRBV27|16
CASSSQQGSPFYEQYF
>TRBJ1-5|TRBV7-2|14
CASSPRSGNQPQHF
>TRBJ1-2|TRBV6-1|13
CASHTGTGYGYTF
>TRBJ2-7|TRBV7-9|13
CASSPTVAYEQYF
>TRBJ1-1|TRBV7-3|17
CASSLRTGLSLNTEAFF
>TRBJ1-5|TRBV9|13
CASSASASWPQHF
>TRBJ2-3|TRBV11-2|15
CASSLGGLGTDTQYF
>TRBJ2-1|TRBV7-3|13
CASSYQGRNEQFF
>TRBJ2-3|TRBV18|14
CASSTGLHTDTQYF
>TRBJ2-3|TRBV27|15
CASSGTSASTDTQYF
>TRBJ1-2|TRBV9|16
CASSVGGMGRNYGYTF
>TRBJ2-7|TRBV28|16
CASSSQRTVIRYEQYF
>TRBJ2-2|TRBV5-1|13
CASSLRDTGELFF
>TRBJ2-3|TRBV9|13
CASSVREADTQYF
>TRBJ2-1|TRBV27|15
CASSFSGRNYNEQFF
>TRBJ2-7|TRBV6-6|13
CASSSIVGYEQYF
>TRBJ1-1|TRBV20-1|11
CSAVGDSEAFF
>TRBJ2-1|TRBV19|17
CASSIRLAGGWSNEQFF
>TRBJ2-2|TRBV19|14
CASSRTTDTGELFF
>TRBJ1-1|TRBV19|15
CASSSHGGVNTEAFF
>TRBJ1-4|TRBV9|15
CASSVGAGHNEKLFF
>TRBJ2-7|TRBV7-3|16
CASSLRGGDKTYEQYF
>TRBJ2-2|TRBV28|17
CASSPQTRVRDTGELFF
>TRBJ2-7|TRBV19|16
CASSIEETSGLYEQYF
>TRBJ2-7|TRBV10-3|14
CAICRDRGPYEQYF
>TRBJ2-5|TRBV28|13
CASRKQGWETQYF
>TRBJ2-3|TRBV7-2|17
CASSSPRRGPPGVAQYF
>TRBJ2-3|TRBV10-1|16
CASYPPRGKNTDTQYF
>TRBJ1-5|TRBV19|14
CASSLGQGNQPQHF
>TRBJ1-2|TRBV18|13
CASSQTGADGYTF
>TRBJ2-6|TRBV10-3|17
CAIGLLTGRDGANVLTF
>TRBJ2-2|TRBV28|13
CASLQGVTGELFF
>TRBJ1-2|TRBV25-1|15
CASNSGTGHSNGYTF
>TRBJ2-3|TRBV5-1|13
CASMGVSTDTQYF
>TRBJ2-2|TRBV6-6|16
CASSSRPGGNTGELFF
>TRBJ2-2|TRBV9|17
CASSVVAGLGYTGELFF
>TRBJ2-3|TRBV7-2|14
CASSLGRSTDTQYF
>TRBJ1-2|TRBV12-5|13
CASGLTGVYGYTF